This T cell receptor (beta chain) was observed in a study of blood T cell repertoires in COVID-19. Overall study: Samples representing acute and convalescent COVID-19 were sourced from the United States, Italy and Spain. PBMCs, B-cell-depleted T cells, or T cells were the source of the cDNA or gDNA that made up the material.

The ends were cut back, 2 bases at V and 7 bases at J, with 8 bases in the middle. Germline CDR1 is ENHRY and CDR2 is SYGVKD. The CDR3 loop spans 13 amino acids. The repertoire was sequenced with immunoSEQ multiplex PCR; TCRdb's copy has only in-frame clones and lacks some. The sample lists more than 400,000 clones; roughly 90% were seen once. Study members were between about 18 and 95 years old and lived in 20 to 30 US regions. Assignments of participants to cohorts depended upon their own reported clinical history. The chain joins TRBV10-3 to TRBJ1-4, with D perhaps matching TRBD1 (6 bases). The TCR was taken from a woman aged 18-30 years who had recovered from COVID-19. The source material was PBMCs or T cells enriched from blood (not recorded which). In DNA form, the CDR3 reads TGTGCCATCAGTGAGACAGGGAGTGAAAAACTGTTTTTT. Translating it yields CAISETGSEKLFF.